The 10 T cell receptor beta chains below come from one sample, sequenced in a study of human T cells and chemical hapten exposure. TCRdb called the RACE reads again in MiXCR, with one record for every CDR3 protein. Of roughly 140,000 distinct CDR3 sequences listed, around 11% were seen once; the top ten hold around 1.4%. Time point in this sample: patch test 2, 6 weeks after DPC sensitization. Indicated treatment: therapeutic diphenylcyclopropenone sensitization with weekly scalp DPC. The source material was whole blood, sampled in connection with sensitization to the hapten diphenylcyclopropenone (DPC). These receptors were obtained from a woman in her forties or fifties with alopecia areata. Some clones in this sample may be carry-over from other donors' samples.

This clonotype has a handful of counts. V gene TRBV6-5 combines with J gene TRBJ1-2; D perhaps matches TRBD1 (5 bases). This CDR3 contains 15 residues. Germline V gene data show CDR1 as MNHEY and CDR2 as SVGAGI. The V gene lost 4 bases and the J gene lost 3 bases, with 15 bases spanning the gap. The CDR3 sequence is CASSSPTTAYYGYTF. The CDR3, as DNA: TGTGCCAGCAGTTCCCCGACGACAGCCTACTATGGCTACACCTTC.

Points on this clonotype: One end of the junction does not line up with germline, which may come from a read error. The rearrangement joins TRBV2 to TRBJ2-6, with no clear D. The CDR3 sequence is 14 residues long. Germline V lookup: CDR1 SNHLY, CDR2 FYNNEI. This CDR3 is CASSFATAQNVLSF. The CDR3 DNA is TGTGCCAGCAGTTTTGCAACAGCGCAGAACGTCCTGAGTTTC.

This clonotype was recorded at least ten times. This chain uses TRBV28 with TRBJ2-2, with D perhaps matching TRBD2 (6 bases). V dropped 6 bases and J dropped 0 bases, with 11 bases sitting between them. Per germline, CDR1 MDHEN and CDR2 SYDVKM. The CDR3 is 15 residues long. CDR3 residues: CASSLAGTNTGELFF. CDR3 bases: TGTGCCAGCAGCCTTGCGGGGACGAACACCGGGGAGCTGTTTTTT.

This clonotype was seen a few times. The chain recombines TRBV4-2 with TRBJ1-6, with 7 positions matching TRBD1. This CDR3 comprises 15 residues. V shed 4 bases and J 8 bases; nucleotides not matched to a gene: 8. Looked up from germline, CDR1 is LGHNA and CDR2 is YNFKEQ. The CDR3 reads CASSPQGSKDSPLHF. DNA for the CDR3: TGTGCCAGCAGCCCACAGGGGAGTAAGGATTCACCCCTCCACTTT.

V is TRBV3-1 and J is TRBJ1-5; D gene unclear. Trimming left V 0 bases short and J 0 bases short, with 9 bases between. Germline CDR1 reads LGHDT; CDR2 reads YNNKEL (reference sequence). CDR3 size: 16 residues. The DNA for the CDR3 is TGTGCCAGCAGCCAAGATCTGTCAGTTAGCAATCAGCCCCAGCATTTT. This gives the protein CASSQDLSVSNQPQHF.

A word on this clonotype: At one boundary the junction diverges from the germline segment, which might be a read error. The chain recombines TRBV20-1 with TRBJ2-3, with 10 nucleotides matching TRBD2. CDR3 size: 13 residues. Per the germline V gene, CDR1 is DFQATT and CDR2 is SNEGSKA (reference sequence). The CDR3 region has the DNA TGCAGTGCTAGTCCTCGCGAGCGGGAGGGGGGGCTTTTT. This codes for CSASPREREGGLF.

CDR3 in amino acids: CASSFPGAEQYF. The CDR3 bases are TGTGCCAGCTCATTCCCGGGTGCCGAGCAGTACTTC. This sequence joins TRBV18 and TRBJ2-7; D remains ambiguous. The CDR3 spans 12 residues. From germline, CDR1 is KGHSH and CDR2 LQKENI. Trimming left V 5 bases short and J 6 bases short, with 11 bases between.

The V call is TRBV12-3 or TRBV12-4, the J call TRBJ1-2, with unresolved D. There are 12 residues in the CDR3. Trimming removed 5 bases at V and 8 bases at J, with 12 bases between. CDR3 DNA sequence: TGTGCCAGCAGTCTACAACAGCGGGGCTACACCTTC. This codes for CASSLQQRGYTF.

The chain couples TRBV29-1 to TRBJ2-1; possibly TRBD2 for D (6 bases). CDR1 and CDR2 from the germline V gene are SQVTM and ANQGSEA. V was cut by 3 bases and J by 7 bases, with 16 bases left in between. The CDR3 length is 14 residues. The CDR3 DNA reads TGCAGCGTTGACCCCGCGGGATCCGGGAATGAGCAGTTCTTC. It codes for CSVDPAGSGNEQFF.

V gene TRBV29-1 combines with J gene TRBJ1-2; the D gene is possibly TRBD1 (5 bases). The germline CDR1 and CDR2 sequences are SQVTM and ANQGSEA. CDR3 size: 12 residues. The V end was cut by 1 base, the J end by 6 bases, with 9 bases between. In nucleotides, the CDR3 is TGCAGCGTTGAAGGGACAACCGATGGCTACACCTTC. It encodes CSVEGTTDGYTF.